The clone carrying this TCR beta chain appeared once. Random hexamers were used to reverse transcribe roughly 0.45 to 1 ug of RNA. TCRdb itself ran the immunoSEQ multiplex PCR reads through MiXCR, one entry per CDR3 protein. Among 210,000 or so distinct CDR3 sequences, 90% to 95% were seen once, and the ten largest hold approximately 0.13%. This sample is part of a study of CD8 T cells in Susac syndrome. Trimming left V 2 bases short and J 2 bases short, with 16 bases between. Germline V gene data show CDR1 as SQVTM and CDR2 as ANQGSEA. The CDR3 covers 16 residues. The origin of this receptor is a human donor with multiple sclerosis. The sequencing input was CD8+ T cells from PBMCs. The chain couples TRBV29-1 to TRBJ2-1; the D gene is possibly TRBD2 (5 bases). This chain's CDR3 is CSVERGGQIPYNEQFF. The CDR3 nucleotides are TGCAGCGTTGAAAGAGGCGGGCAGATACCCTACAATGAGCAGTTCTTC.